One and the same sample provided the 32 T cell receptor beta chains below, sequenced in a study of early T cells in non-severe SARS-CoV-2 infection (dated by TCRdb to the early 2020s). Libraries were made using 5' RACE. Sequencing instrument: NextSeq 500. TCRdb ran its own pipeline on the public reads, namely fastp trimming at Q25 and MiXCR clone calling, and kept in-frame beta chains. All rows with the same CDR3 protein become a single entry with the most common DNA and genes. This sample holds more than 90,000 distinct CDR3 sequences; approximately 13% were observed only once. The ten largest make up about 2% of the sample. The sample taken for sequencing was whole blood. Source of these receptors: an adult who was a healthcare worker with PCR-confirmed SARS-CoV-2 infection or an uninfected control (not recorded which).

This clonotype was detected only a few times. The genes are TRBV11-2 and TRBJ2-3, with D perhaps matching TRBD2 (5 bases). Trimming left V 3 bases short and J 0 bases short, with 13 bases between. Germline V gene lookup returns CDR1 SGHAT and CDR2 FQNNGV. The CDR3 spans 16 residues. The chain's CDR3 is CASSFSSGLSTDTQYF. CDR3 nucleotides: TGTGCCAGCAGCTTTTCCAGCGGCCTTAGCACAGATACGCAGTATTTT.

This clonotype was observed a few times. The chain has TRBV28 and TRBJ2-4; D remains unclear. With the DNA end fitting TRBJ2-1 better, the J assignment may be wrong. The length of the CDR3 is 11 residues. Germline values: CDR1 MDHEN, CDR2 SYDVKM. Here the CDR3 reads CASSLSNIQFF. In nucleotides, the CDR3 is TGTGCCAGCAGTTTATCAAACATTCAGTTCTTC.

The count of this clonotype is one. The chain uses TRBV25-1 and TRBJ2-7; no clear D. Germline V gene lookup returns CDR1 MGHDK and CDR2 SYGVNS. Deletions cut 2 bases from V and 2 bases from J, with 7 bases between. CDR3 length: 13 residues. This CDR3 is CASSERVAYEQYF. The CDR3 nucleotides read TGTGCCAGCAGTGAAAGGGTAGCCTACGAGCAGTACTTC.

This clonotype was counted many times. The rearrangement links TRBV6-2 or TRBV6-3 to TRBJ1-5; 8 bases are shared with TRBD1. J was trimmed by 6 bases and V by 5 bases; bases with no gene match: 6. CDR3 size: 14 residues. In germline, CDR1 is MNHEY, CDR2 SVGEGT. For the CDR3, the DNA is TGTGCCAGCAGTGCGGACAGGGCTACTCAGCCCCAGCATTTT. This encodes CASSADRATQPQHF.

The genes are TRBV29-1 and TRBJ1-5, with D perhaps matching TRBD1 (6 bases). This CDR3 comprises 12 residues. Germline V gives CDR1 SQVTM, CDR2 ANQGSEA. In nucleotides, the CDR3 is TGCAACCATCGGACAGAATATCAGCCCCAGCATTTT. Amino acid sequence: CNHRTEYQPQHF.

This clonotype was seen many times. The genes are TRBV3-1 and TRBJ2-7; D gene unclear. CDR3 length: 11 residues. V was clipped by 1 base and J by 5 bases, with 3 bases between them. Looked up from germline, CDR1 is LGHDT and CDR2 is YNNKEL (reference sequence). The CDR3 here is CASSQVDEQYF. In DNA form, the CDR3 reads TGTGCCAGCAGCCAAGTAGACGAGCAGTACTTC.

A single count supports this clonotype. The V gene is TRBV25-1, the J gene TRBJ2-5, with D unclear. The length of the CDR3 is 13 residues. The V end was cut by 6 bases, the J end by 2 bases, with 10 bases between. Germline assignment: CDR1 MGHDK and CDR2 SYGVNS. The CDR3 loop reads CASRFGEQETQYF. The CDR3 nucleotides are TGTGCCAGCAGGTTTGGAGAGCAAGAGACCCAGTACTTC.

The rearrangement joins TRBV19 to TRBJ1-1, with D possibly matching TRBD1 (5 bases). CDR3 length equals 13 residues. The germline gives CDR1 LNHDA, CDR2 SQIVND (reference sequence). V lost 3 bases and J lost 4, with 9 bases in between. This chain's CDR3 is CASSMKRGTEAFF. The CDR3 nucleotides are TGTGCCAGTAGTATGAAGAGGGGCACTGAAGCTTTCTTT.

This clonotype was counted between two and nine times. J is TRBJ2-7 and V is TRBV6-5; 15 nucleotides match TRBD2. V lost 6 bases and J lost 1; bases outside the gene matches: 16. Per the germline V gene, CDR1 is MNHEY and CDR2 is SVGAGI. The CDR3 runs 20 residues. CDR3 nucleotide sequence: TGTGCCAGCAGGAGAAGAAGATCGGGACTAGCGGGGGGCGGGTCCTACGAGCAGTACTTC. Translating gives CASRRRRSGLAGGGSYEQYF.

The chain joins TRBV28 to TRBJ2-7; D is possibly TRBD2 (5 bases). Per the germline V gene, CDR1 is MDHEN and CDR2 is SYDVKM. This CDR3 is 14 amino acids long. Trimming shortened V by 5 bases and J by 0 bases, and 11 bases separated the two germline ends. The CDR3 bases are TGTGCCAGCAGTGCCGGACTGGTCTCCTACGAGCAGTACTTC. Translating it yields CASSAGLVSYEQYF.

The genes are TRBV7-3 and TRBJ2-2; D is perhaps TRBD2 (6 bases). Germline assignment: CDR1 SGHTA and CDR2 FQGTGA. Trimming removed 8 bases from V and 8 bases from J, with 18 bases in between. CDR3 length equals 14 residues. The CDR3 DNA sequence: TGTGCCAGCGGTACGGGACTCTCGGTGGGGGAGCTGTTTTTT. It codes for CASGTGLSVGELFF.

This clonotype was recorded at least ten times. The chain employs TRBV29-1 and TRBJ2-1; D is ambiguous. V gave up 6 bases and J gave up 8 bases, with 11 bases separating them. Germline V gene lookup returns CDR1 SQVTM and CDR2 ANQGSEA. The CDR3 totals 11 residues. CDR3 sequence (DNA): TGCAGCGTCGCTCCTGGCTATGAGCAGTTCTTC. This codes for CSVAPGYEQFF.

The chain joins TRBV18 to TRBJ1-5, with 8 bases matching TRBD1. V lost 5 bases to trimming and J lost 3 bases; unmatched junction nucleotides: 6. The CDR3 contains 15 residues. Germline V CDR1 and CDR2: KGHSH, LQKENI. CDR3 in amino acids: CASSYGTGPNQPQHF. In DNA, the CDR3 is TGTGCCAGCTCATACGGGACAGGCCCCAATCAGCCCCAGCATTTT.

The chain employs TRBV20-1 and TRBJ2-5; TRBD2 agrees at 7 bases. This CDR3 region has 14 residues. CDR1 DFQATT and CDR2 SNEGSKA come from the germline V gene (reference sequence). V shed 1 base and J 4 bases; nucleotides not matched to a gene: 6. This chain's CDR3 is CSARVSGRGETQYF. Here the CDR3 DNA reads TGCAGTGCTAGAGTGTCGGGGAGGGGAGAGACCCAGTACTTC.

V usage is TRBV29-1 and J usage is TRBJ1-1, with 10 bases that match TRBD1. Trimming removed 5 bases from V and 0 bases from J; junction bases left unmatched: 9. CDR1 is SQVTM and CDR2 is ANQGSEA in the germline V gene. The CDR3 sequence is 16 residues long. This chain's CDR3 is CSVKGQGGNLNTEAFF. The CDR3 DNA reads TGCAGCGTTAAAGGACAGGGGGGGAACCTGAACACTGAAGCTTTCTTT.

CDR3 sequence: CASSLASLTDTQYF. The CDR3 DNA follows: TGTGCCAGCAGCTTGGCTTCCCTCACAGATACGCAGTATTTT. V and J are TRBV5-6 and TRBJ2-3; D unclear. The germline V gene encodes CDR1 SGHDT and CDR2 YYEEEE. V was shortened by 0 bases and J by 2 bases, with 7 bases between the two germline ends. The CDR3 loop spans 14 amino acids. The full variable domain, in which reference TRBV5-6 and TRBJ2-3 provide the parts outside the CDR3, is DAGVTQSPTHLIKTRGQQVTLRCSPKSGHDTVSWYQQALGQGPQFIFQYYEEEERQRGNFPDRFSGHQFPNYSSELNVNALLLGDSALYLCASSLASLTDTQYFGPGTRLTVL.

The rearrangement uses TRBV20-1 and TRBJ1-2, with a possible D match to TRBD1 (5 bases). Germline lookup yields CDR1 DFQATT and CDR2 SNEGSKA (reference sequence). The CDR3 extends over 13 amino acids. The V end lost 6 bases, the J end lost 4 bases, and 15 bases lay between the germline ends. The CDR3 loop reads CSATVSQGYGYTF. In DNA, the CDR3 is TGCAGTGCCACCGTGAGCCAGGGCTATGGCTACACCTTC.

This clonotype was seen at least ten times. The CDR3, as DNA: TGTGCCAGCAGGGGGGGCTGGGTTCAGCCCCAGCATTTT. Translation: CASRGGWVQPQHF. The chain joins TRBV2 to TRBJ1-5, with D possibly being TRBD1 (6 bases). Germline CDR1 and CDR2: SNHLY and FYNNEI. V shed 6 bases and J shed 6 bases, with 12 bases lying between them. This CDR3 contains 13 residues.

This clonotype was counted at least ten times. V and J are TRBV6-6 and TRBJ2-7, with D unclear. V lost 6 bases and J lost 0, with 3 bases in between. The germline CDR1 and CDR2 sequences are MNHNY and SVGAGI (reference sequence). The CDR3 is made up of 11 amino acids. DNA of the CDR3: TGTGCCAGCAGCGACTCCTACGAGCAGTACTTC. Amino acids: CASSDSYEQYF.

A note on this clonotype: A clone one base away is much larger, so this may be a read error. The chain combines TRBV4-1 with TRBJ2-4; no clear D gene. CDR1 and CDR2 from the germline V gene are MGHRA and YSYEKL. This CDR3 is 16 amino acids long. As DNA, the CDR3 is TGCGCCAGCAGCCAAGCCTCCGGGTCAGCCCAAAACATTCAGTACTTC. Encoded protein: CASSQASGSAQNIQYF.

In this sample, this clonotype turned up a few times. V is TRBV5-6 and J is TRBJ2-7, with 8 bases that match TRBD1. The CDR3 spans 15 residues. V lost 1 base to trimming and J lost 5 bases; unmatched junction nucleotides: 8. Germline lookup yields CDR1 SGHDT and CDR2 YYEEEE. CDR3 region: CASSLIGQGPHEQYF. CDR3 in DNA: TGTGCCAGCAGCTTGATCGGACAGGGACCCCACGAGCAGTACTTC.

This clonotype has at least ten counts. The chain employs TRBV5-1 and TRBJ1-1; 7 nucleotides line up with TRBD1. Germline V gene data show CDR1 as SGHRS and CDR2 as YFSETQ. V lost 0 bases and J lost 0; bases outside the gene matches: 2. The CDR3 is 15 residues long. Written as DNA, the CDR3 is TGCGCCAGCAGCTTGGAGGGGGCGGTGAACACTGAAGCTTTCTTT. This codes for CASSLEGAVNTEAFF.

This clonotype turned up a few times. V gene TRBV7-2 combines with J gene TRBJ2-3; D gene unclear. The CDR3 sequence is 13 residues long. V dropped 2 bases and J dropped 6 bases, with 9 bases sitting between them. From germline, CDR1 is SGHTA and CDR2 FQGNSA. The CDR3 nucleotides read TGTGCCAGCAGCTTAACTCACGTCGATACGCAGTATTTT. This gives the protein CASSLTHVDTQYF.

This clonotype came up many times. The chain uses TRBV11-2 and TRBJ2-2; D not resolved. Germline CDR1 is SGHAT and CDR2 is FQNNGV. This CDR3 is built from 13 residues. Trimming shortened V by 5 bases and J by 4 bases, and 8 bases separated the two germline ends. CDR3 residues: CASSNWSTGELFF. The CDR3 DNA reads as TGTGCCAGCAGCAACTGGTCCACCGGGGAGCTGTTTTTT.

This clonotype was observed many times. The chain carries TRBV6-2 or TRBV6-3 and TRBJ2-6; D may match TRBD1 or TRBD2 (5 bases each). The length of the CDR3 is 17 residues. CDR1 MNHEY and CDR2 SVGEGT come from the germline V gene. V lost 6 bases and J 0 bases, leaving 15 bases between the germline ends. Here the CDR3 reads CASSARGESSGANVLTF. DNA of the CDR3: TGTGCCAGCAGCGCGAGAGGGGAATCCTCTGGGGCCAACGTCCTGACTTTC.

The sample holds many counts of this clonotype. The chain couples TRBV11-2 to TRBJ2-7, with TRBD1 matching 7 bases. After removal of 7 bases from V and 2 bases from J, the junction contained 5 bases not matched to a gene. CDR1 is SGHAT, CDR2 FQNNGV, per germline. The CDR3 sequence is 13 residues long. CDR3 in amino acids: CASTKTGTYEQYF. The CDR3 DNA reads as TGTGCCAGCACGAAGACAGGGACCTACGAGCAGTACTTC.

The rearrangement joins TRBV6-6 to TRBJ1-1; D might be TRBD1 (6 bases). The CDR3 is 13 amino acids. The germline CDR1 and CDR2 sequences are MNHNY and SVGAGI (reference sequence). Trimming pared 6 bases from V and 0 bases from J, leaving 8 bases between. The CDR3 is CASRRGLNTEAFF. CDR3 DNA sequence: TGTGCCAGCAGAAGGGGGTTGAACACTGAAGCTTTCTTT.

This clonotype turned up a few times. V usage is TRBV21-1 and J usage is TRBJ2-5; the table's D call of TRBD1 was not tested on the DNA. TRBV21-1 is annotated as a pseudogene. This CDR3 spans 13 amino acids. The CDR3 DNA is TGTGCCAGCAGCAACCGACAGGAAGAGACCCAGTACTTC. Protein product: CASSNRQEETQYF.

The genes are TRBV20-1 and TRBJ2-5, with 7 bases lining up with TRBD2. J lost 1 base, V lost 5 bases, and 10 bases had no gene match. CDR1 is DFQATT, CDR2 SNEGSKA, per germline (reference sequence). This CDR3 comprises 15 residues. This CDR3 reads CSAPSPSGVQETQYF. Written as DNA, the CDR3 is TGCAGTGCTCCGTCTCCTAGCGGCGTCCAAGAGACCCAGTACTTC.

The chain uses TRBV11-2 and TRBJ2-3; 8 bases map to TRBD2. Germline CDR1 SGHAT, CDR2 FQNNGV. Trimming cost V 1 base and J 2 bases; bases outside gene matches: 14. The CDR3 is 19 residues long. The CDR3 bases are TGTGCCAGCAGCTTAGGATCATCATCCGGGACTAGTTACACAGATACGCAGTATTTT. Translating gives CASSLGSSSGTSYTDTQYF.

This clonotype was seen a handful of times. The chain combines TRBV6-6 with TRBJ1-1, with a possible D match to TRBD1 (5 bases). The CDR3 spans 13 residues. Germline-derived CDR1 and CDR2 are MNHNY and SVGAGI (reference sequence). Trimming cost V 6 bases and J 3 bases, with 11 bases left between them. As DNA, the CDR3 is TGTGCCAGCAGAGACCCGGGGGACACTGAAGCTTTCTTT. The encoded protein is CASRDPGDTEAFF.

This clonotype was picked up many times. The chain employs TRBV6-5 and TRBJ1-2; D might be TRBD1 (5 bases). Germline lookup yields CDR1 MNHEY and CDR2 SVGAGI. Between the trimmed V and J ends, which lost 5 bases and 1 base, there was a span of 20 bases. The CDR3 covers 17 residues. The CDR3 loop is CASSRGGTAEINYGYTF. The CDR3 DNA reads TGTGCCAGCAGTCGAGGCGGGACGGCTGAGATTAACTATGGCTACACCTTC.